This T cell receptor beta chain is from a study of blood T cell repertoires in COVID-19. Study as a whole: The study drew acute and convalescent COVID-19 samples from the United States, Italy and Spain. From T cells, B-cell-depleted T cells, or PBMCs came the material, which was cDNA or gDNA.

In the original workflow: Reference gene primers were amplified, and this amplification served to estimate nucleated cell counts. The table came from immunoSEQ multiplex PCR; TCRdb's copy has only in-frame clones and leaves some out. That table gives V, J and clone size, and the DNA gave D and trimming. The sample includes 30,000 to 40,000 clones, about nine tenths of them seen just once. Specimen: peripheral blood. The source is a man in his sixties with active COVID-19.

The CDR3 nucleotides read TGTGCCAGCTCACCATTGGGAGTGGGGGGCCAAGAGACCCAGTACTTC. Translated, it gives CASSPLGVGGQETQYF. The V gene is TRBV18, the J gene TRBJ2-5; perhaps TRBD2 as D (6 bases). This CDR3 comprises 16 residues. The germline gives CDR1 KGHSH, CDR2 LQKENI. Trimming took off 2 bases at V and 1 base at J, with 14 bases between the two ends.